This T cell receptor beta chain was recorded in a study of T cells in Graves' hyperthyroidism and ophthalmopathy. Study context: Once the initial diagnosis was made, peripheral blood was obtained before any treatment. General study findings and limits: Blood shared most expanded thyroid clonotypes above 0.001.

The CDR3 spans 11 residues. Germline V gene data show CDR1 as SQVTM and CDR2 as ANQGSEA. V lost 4 bases, J lost 7 bases, and 10 bases lay in between. RNA transcripts were the template for amplifying TCR beta CDR3 regions. When the TCR CDR3 underwent first-round RT-PCR, the HTBI primer set was used. One entry per CDR3 protein, called by TCRdb with MiXCR from the multiplex PCR reads. Of about 530,000 distinct CDR3 sequences detected, under 20% appear once; the ten largest clones hold 17%. Note on this clonotype: Antigen: not known.

Patients affected by ophthalmopathy presented a Clinical Activity Score of at least 3, a NOSPECS grade of at least 4, and disease duration below 3 months. The chain couples TRBV29-1 to TRBJ1-1, with D perhaps matching TRBD1 (5 bases). This clonotype originated in a young woman with Graves' ophthalmopathy. Material: blood. The CDR3 loop is CSVVRDGEAFF. The CDR3 DNA reads TGCAGCGTTGTGCGGGACGGTGAAGCTTTCTTT.